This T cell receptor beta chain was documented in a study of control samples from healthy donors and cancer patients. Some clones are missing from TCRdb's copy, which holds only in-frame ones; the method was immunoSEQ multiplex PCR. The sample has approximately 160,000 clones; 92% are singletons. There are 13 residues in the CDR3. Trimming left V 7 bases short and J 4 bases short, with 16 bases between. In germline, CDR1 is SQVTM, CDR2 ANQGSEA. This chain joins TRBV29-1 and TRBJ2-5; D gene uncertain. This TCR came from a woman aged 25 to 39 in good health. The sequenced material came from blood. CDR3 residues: CSARLRSGETQYF. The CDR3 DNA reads TGCAGCGCCCGTCTGCGCTCGGGAGAGACCCAGTACTTC.